Listed below are T cell receptor beta chains from one sample, sequenced in a study of shared clonotypes between healthy human individuals. Measured with immunoSEQ multiplex PCR; TCRdb has only the in-frame clones, and not every one. Of 450,000 to 550,000 clones in the sample, 79% are singletons; the top ten hold 10% to 15%. The sequenced sample consisted of PBMCs. All receptors derive from a middle-aged woman in good health. Some clones in this sample may be carry-over from other donors' samples. Each CDR3 is given with its conserved first and last residue. Each record gives: V gene, J gene, CDR3 protein.

V: TRBV4-2; J: TRBJ2-2; CDR3: CASSQDFSQNTGELFF
V: TRBV19; J: TRBJ2-1; CDR3: CASSITAGYEQFF
V: TRBV5-1; J: TRBJ2-7; CDR3: CASSLQAYEQYF
V: TRBV29-1; J: TRBJ2-1; CDR3: CSVEGGTSAYNEQFF
V: TRBV7-2; J: TRBJ1-5; CDR3: CASSSGRGQPQHF
V: TRBV7-3; J: TRBJ2-7; CDR3: CASSPGVVVGEQYF
V: TRBV10-2; J: TRBJ1-1; CDR3: CASKSTGDSGAFF
V: TRBV28; J: TRBJ1-2; CDR3: CASSTGTGGLPNYGYTF
V: TRBV5-3; J: TRBJ2-7; CDR3: CARSPGTSGPESSYEQYF
V: TRBV7-9; J: TRBJ2-7; CDR3: CASSLGHSSYEQYF
V: TRBV28; J: TRBJ2-7; CDR3: CASSLAGGPNEQYF
V: TRBV7-9; J: TRBJ2-4; CDR3: CASSSGTAKNIQYF
V: TRBV4-2; J: TRBJ2-2; CDR3: CASSQDSGDPGELFF
V: TRBV30; J: TRBJ2-3; CDR3: CAWSGSTDTQYF
V: TRBV19; J: TRBJ2-1; CDR3: CASSRGGSYNEQFF